The 17 T cell receptor beta chains given below trace back to one sample, sequenced in a study of response to subunit inactivated influenza vaccine. TCRdb processed the RT-PCR reads anew with MiXCR; each CDR3 protein has one entry. The table includes approximately 520,000 distinct CDR3 sequences, roughly 25% detected once. The starting material was CD4+ T cells sorted from PBMCs, obtained 4 to 6 days after vaccination. These receptors were obtained from a man aged 50-59 years who received an inactivated influenza vaccine.

This clonotype was detected a few times. The chain joins TRBV12-3 or TRBV12-4 to TRBJ2-5; the match to TRBD1 covers 7 bases. The CDR3 runs 14 residues. V lost 6 bases and J lost 4; bases outside the gene matches: 8. The CDR3, as DNA: TGTGCCAGCAGGGAAGGGACAGTAAGAGAGACCCAGTACTTC. This codes for CASREGTVRETQYF.

This clonotype was observed a single time. The chain uses TRBV27 and TRBJ2-3; no firm D call. V lost 0 bases to trimming and J lost 6 bases, with 7 bases between them. From germline, CDR1 is MNHEY and CDR2 SMNVEV (reference sequence). The CDR3 length is 13 residues. The DNA of the CDR3 is TGTGCCAGCAGTTTATCCCCCTTGGATACGCAGTATTTT. Translated: CASSLSPLDTQYF.

This clonotype occurred a few times. The rearrangement uses TRBV7-2 and TRBJ1-5; possible D gene TRBD1, 5 bases. Germline values: CDR1 SGHTA, CDR2 FQGNSA. The CDR3 length is 15 residues. V lost 5 bases to trimming and J lost 2 bases, with 13 bases between them. The CDR3 sequence: CASSPTVGGNQPQHF. In DNA, the CDR3 is TGTGCCAGCAGCCCGACAGTTGGGGGCAATCAGCCCCAGCATTTT.

The chain is built from TRBV3-1 and TRBJ2-4; no firm D call. Trimming took 0 bases from V and 15 from J, leaving 12 bases between them. The CDR3 spans 12 residues. Germline assignment: CDR1 LGHDT and CDR2 YNNKEL (reference sequence). Here the CDR3 reads CASSQDRARLYF. Written as DNA, the CDR3 is TGTGCCAGCAGCCAAGATCGGGCCCGTTTGTACTTC. The variable domain in full, with the rest retrieved from reference TRBV3-1 and TRBJ2-4, is DTAVSQTPKYLVTQMGNDKSIKCEQNLGHDTMYWYKQDSKKFLKIMFSYNNKELIINETVPNRFSPKSPDKAHLNLHINSLELGDSAVYFCASSQDRARLYFGAGTRLSVL.

This clonotype was seen ten or more times. This chain uses TRBV20-1 with TRBJ1-5; 8 bases match TRBD1. The germline V gene encodes CDR1 DFQATT and CDR2 SNEGSKA (reference sequence). The CDR3 covers 15 residues. With 5 bases clipped from V and 6 bases from J, the junction kept 12 bases outside the gene matches. In nucleotides, the CDR3 is TGCAGTGCTCGCGACGGGACAGGCGGGCGTCAGCCCCAGCATTTT. Translated, it gives CSARDGTGGRQPQHF.

This clonotype turned up a few times. The CDR3 here is CSAKLENTDTQYF. The CDR3 DNA is TGCAGTGCTAAACTAGAGAATACAGATACGCAGTATTTT. The rearrangement joins TRBV20-1 to TRBJ2-3; possible D gene TRBD2, 5 bases. Trimming took off 4 bases at V and 3 bases at J, with 11 bases between the two ends. CDR3 length: 13 residues. From germline, CDR1 is DFQATT and CDR2 SNEGSKA (reference sequence).

The chain couples TRBV6-2 or TRBV6-3 to TRBJ2-1; the D gene could be TRBD1 or TRBD2 (6 bases each). The V gene's germline CDR1 is MNHEY and CDR2 SVGEGT. V lost 6 bases to trimming and J lost 2 bases, with 17 bases between them. This CDR3 has 16 amino acids. The CDR3 here is CASSHRGRRTYNEQFF. The CDR3 DNA is TGTGCCAGCAGCCATCGGGGGCGCAGGACCTACAATGAGCAGTTCTTC.

The chain recombines TRBV20-1 with TRBJ2-3; 10 bases are a match to TRBD2. V shed 3 bases, J shed 4 bases, and the junction held 7 bases outside the gene matches. Germline loops: CDR1 DFQATT, CDR2 SNEGSKA (reference sequence). CDR3 length equals 15 residues. In DNA, the CDR3 is TGCAGTGCTAGGTTCCTAGCGGGGGTCTCAGATACGCAGTATTTT. The encoded protein is CSARFLAGVSDTQYF.

The chain joins TRBV5-1 to TRBJ1-2, with no clear D. The germline V gene encodes CDR1 SGHRS and CDR2 YFSETQ. This CDR3 is 15 amino acids long. V lost 4 bases to trimming and J lost 1 base, with 14 bases between them. This CDR3 reads CASSPGWEVNYGYTF. CDR3 nucleotide sequence: TGCGCCAGCAGCCCGGGCTGGGAGGTTAACTATGGCTACACCTTC. Combining the CDR3 with reference TRBV5-1 and TRBJ1-2 gives the whole variable domain KAGVTQTPRYLIKTRGQQVTLSCSPISGHRSVSWYQQTPGQGLQFLFEYFSETQRNKGNFPGRFSGRQFSNSRSEMNVSTLELGDSALYLCASSPGWEVNYGYTFGSGTRLTVV.

This clonotype was seen only once. One junction end does not reproduce the germline sequence, and a read error may be involved. The chain employs TRBV2 and TRBJ2-4; tentatively, D is TRBD1 or TRBD2 (5 bases each). Germline assignment: CDR1 SNHLY and CDR2 FYNNEI. The CDR3 covers 13 residues. CDR3 sequence reads: CASSGDGQQGSFF. The CDR3 DNA follows: TGTGCCAGCAGTGGGGACGGTCAACAAGGGAGTTTCTTC. The full variable domain, rest sourced from reference TRBV2 and TRBJ2-4, is EPEVTQTPSHQVTQMGQEVILRCVPISNHLYFYWYRQILGQKVEFLVSFYNNEISEKSEIFDDQFSVERPDGSNFTLKIRSTKLEDSAMYFCASSGDGQQGSFFGAGTRLSVL.

In its sample, this clonotype was seen a few times. The chain joins TRBV15 to TRBJ2-7; no firm D call. CDR3 size: 14 residues. V lost 1 base, J lost 0 bases, and 7 bases lay in between. Germline V gene sequence: CDR1 LNHNV, CDR2 YYDKDF (reference sequence). The CDR3 sequence is CATSRGWGSYEQYF. In DNA form, the CDR3 reads TGTGCCACCAGCAGAGGGTGGGGCTCCTACGAGCAGTACTTC. The entire variable domain, with the rest obtained from reference TRBV15 and TRBJ2-7, is as follows: DAMVIQNPRYQVTQFGKPVTLSCSQTLNHNVMYWYQQKSSQAPKLLFHYYDKDFNNEADTPDNFQSRRPNTSFCFLDIRSPGLGDTAMYLCATSRGWGSYEQYFGPGTRLTVT.

This chain uses TRBV29-1 with TRBJ2-1, with 8 positions matching TRBD2. CDR1 SQVTM and CDR2 ANQGSEA come from the germline V gene. V was pared by 4 bases and J by 0 bases, with 8 bases of the junction left unmatched. The CDR3 runs 16 residues. CDR3 residues: CSVAPMSGSSYNEQFF. Written as DNA, the CDR3 is TGCAGCGTTGCCCCCATGAGCGGGAGCTCCTACAATGAGCAGTTCTTC.

The chain has TRBV29-1 and TRBJ1-1; TRBD1 might be the D (6 bases). V gave up 4 bases and J gave up 1 base, with 13 bases separating them. The germline gives CDR1 SQVTM, CDR2 ANQGSEA. The CDR3 runs to 14 residues. The CDR3 protein is CSVVVLGQNTEAFF. CDR3 DNA: TGCAGCGTTGTGGTTCTGGGACAGAACACTGAAGCTTTCTTT.

This clonotype was detected a few times. The chain has TRBV12-3 or TRBV12-4 and TRBJ1-1; possibly TRBD1 for D (5 bases). V lost 1 base and J lost 5, with 14 bases in between. The CDR3 runs 15 residues. CDR3 region: CASSLEWQGETEAFF. DNA of the CDR3: TGTGCCAGCAGTTTAGAATGGCAGGGAGAAACTGAAGCTTTCTTT.

This clonotype has only a few counts. The chain combines TRBV7-2 with TRBJ2-7, with a weak D call TRBD1 (5 bases). The CDR3 is 15 amino acids. Trimming stripped 1 base from V and 4 bases from J, with 14 bases between. Per germline, CDR1 SGHTA and CDR2 FQGNSA. The CDR3 DNA reads as TGTGCCAGCAGCTTAGAGTCCGGACACGGATACGAGCAGTACTTC. Residues: CASSLESGHGYEQYF.

This clonotype was seen once. The V and J genes are TRBV7-2 and TRBJ1-2; a possible D gene is TRBD1 (5 bases). The CDR3 has 14 residues. Trimming pared 2 bases from V and 8 bases from J, leaving 15 bases between. The germline gives CDR1 SGHTA, CDR2 FQGNSA. CDR3 amino acids: CASSLSGARGGYTF. The DNA of the CDR3 is TGTGCCAGCAGCTTATCCGGGGCCCGTGGGGGCTACACCTTC.

J is TRBJ1-1 and V is TRBV5-1; TRBD1 agrees at 8 bases. This CDR3 is built from 16 residues. Germline V gene data show CDR1 as SGHRS and CDR2 as YFSETQ. The trim removed 2 bases at V and 11 bases at J, leaving 17 bases unmatched. This chain's CDR3 is CASSFTPLNQGAFAFF. In DNA, the CDR3 is TGCGCCAGCAGCTTCACTCCCTTAAACCAGGGGGCGTTTGCTTTCTTT.